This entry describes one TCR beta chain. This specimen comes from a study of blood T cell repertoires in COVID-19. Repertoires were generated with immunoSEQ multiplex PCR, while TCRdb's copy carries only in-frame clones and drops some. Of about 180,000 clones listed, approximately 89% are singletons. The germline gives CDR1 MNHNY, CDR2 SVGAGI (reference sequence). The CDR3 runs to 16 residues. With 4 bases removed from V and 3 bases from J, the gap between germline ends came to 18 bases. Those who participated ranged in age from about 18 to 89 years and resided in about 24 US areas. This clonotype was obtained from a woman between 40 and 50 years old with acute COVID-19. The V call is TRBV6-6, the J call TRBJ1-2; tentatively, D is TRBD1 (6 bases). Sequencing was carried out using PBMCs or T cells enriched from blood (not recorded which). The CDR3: CASSSRGRGADYGYTF. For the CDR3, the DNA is TGTGCCAGCAGTTCCCGGGGGAGGGGGGCAGACTATGGCTACACCTTC.